What follows are 11 T cell receptor beta chains derived from one specimen sequenced in a study of shared clonotypes between healthy human individuals. Only in-frame clones appear in the TCRdb table, and some are missing; sequencing was by immunoSEQ multiplex PCR. The repertoire holds around 2.1 million clones, 90% to 96% seen once, with around 0.13% in the top ten. Sequenced: naive CD4+ T cells sorted from blood. As to subset: CD45RA+ positively selected. All receptors come from a man between 18 and 29 years old in good health.

The chain's CDR3 is CASSYRDRAAETQYF. DNA for the CDR3: TGTGCCAGCAGTTACCGGGACAGGGCTGCGGAGACCCAGTACTTC. V usage is TRBV25-1 and J usage is TRBJ2-5; TRBD1 matches at 9 bases. Germline-derived CDR1 and CDR2 are MGHDK and SYGVNS. The CDR3 contains 15 residues. Unmatched junction bases numbered 9, after V lost 5 bases and J lost 5 bases. Based on the CDR3 plus reference TRBV25-1 and TRBJ2-5, the full variable domain is EADIYQTPRYLVIGTGKKITLECSQTMGHDKMYWYQQDPGMELHLIHYSYGVNSTEKGDLSSESTVSRIRTEHFPLTLESARPSHTSQYLCASSYRDRAAETQYFGPGTRLLVL.

The rearrangement uses TRBV28 and TRBJ2-3; D possibly corresponds to TRBD1 (5 bases). Looked up from germline, CDR1 is MDHEN and CDR2 is SYDVKM. Trimming removed 3 bases at V and 2 bases at J, with 12 bases between. The CDR3 is 15 amino acids. In DNA form, the CDR3 reads TGTGCCAGCAGTTTGCAAGGACAACTCACAGATACGCAGTATTTT. It codes for CASSLQGQLTDTQYF.

V is TRBV10-3 and J is TRBJ1-5; 7 positions agree with TRBD1. CDR1 and CDR2 (germline): ENHRY, SYGVKD. CDR3 length: 20 amino acids. V was pared by 0 bases and J by 0 bases, with 14 bases of the junction left unmatched. CDR3 protein: CAISESGDVAGGYSNQPQHF. CDR3 DNA sequence: TGTGCCATCAGTGAGTCGGGTGATGTGGCAGGGGGTTATAGCAATCAGCCCCAGCATTTT.

The V and J genes are TRBV5-1 and TRBJ1-2; D gene uncertain. The CDR3 has 15 amino acids. V gave up 4 bases and J gave up 0 bases, with 13 bases separating them. From germline, CDR1 is SGHRS and CDR2 YFSETQ. The CDR3 spells CASSQPQGANYGYTF. The CDR3 DNA sequence: TGCGCCAGCAGCCAACCCCAAGGAGCTAACTATGGCTACACCTTC.

The chain links TRBV7-9 to TRBJ1-2; perhaps TRBD1 as D (5 bases). The CDR3 spans 17 residues. The germline V gene encodes CDR1 SEHNR and CDR2 FQNEAQ (reference sequence). Between the trimmed V and J ends, which lost 2 bases and 4 bases, there was a span of 20 bases. CDR3 sequence: CASSLLGVSDSVYGYTF. For the CDR3, the DNA is TGTGCCAGCAGCTTATTAGGGGTATCAGATAGTGTCTATGGCTACACCTTC.

The rearrangement joins TRBV29-1 to TRBJ2-5; D possibly corresponds to TRBD1 (7 bases). The V gene lost 6 bases and the J gene lost 4 bases, with 12 bases spanning the gap. Looked up from germline, CDR1 is SQVTM and CDR2 is ANQGSEA. The CDR3 contains 12 residues. DNA of the CDR3: TGCAGCGTATACAGGGGAGGAGAGACCCAGTACTTC. The encoded protein is CSVYRGGETQYF.

This clone occurred once. This chain links TRBV5-4 with TRBJ1-1; 11 bases are a match to TRBD1. CDR1 is SGHNT and CDR2 is YYREEE in the germline V gene (reference sequence). The junction had 9 bases not matched to a gene; V was cut back by 3 bases and J by 5 bases. CDR3 length: 16 residues. CDR3 region: CASSSAGTGGLTEAFF. In DNA form, the CDR3 reads TGTGCCAGCAGCTCCGCGGGGACAGGGGGTTTAACTGAAGCTTTCTTT.

The chain couples TRBV9 to TRBJ2-7, with 9 bases identical to TRBD2. The junction had 10 bases not matched to a gene; V was cut back by 3 bases and J by 6 bases. The CDR3 has 15 amino acids. CDR1 and CDR2 from the germline V gene are SGDLS and YYNGEE. The CDR3 loop reads CASSAGLALGAEQYF. In DNA form, the CDR3 reads TGTGCCAGCAGCGCGGGACTAGCCCTAGGCGCCGAGCAGTACTTC.

To note about this clone: Other DNA sequences in this sample translate to the same CDR3. The rearrangement links TRBV9 to TRBJ2-3; D remains unclear. The CDR3 is made up of 13 amino acids. Germline CDR1 reads SGDLS; CDR2 reads YYNGEE. V was cut by 0 bases and J by 2 bases, with 4 bases left in between. CDR3 nucleotide sequence: TGTGCCAGCAGCGTAGGCCCCACAGATACGCAGTATTTT. Protein: CASSVGPTDTQYF.

The J gene is TRBJ1-2, the V gene TRBV5-1, with D unresolved. The CDR3 spans 13 residues. Germline CDR1 SGHRS, CDR2 YFSETQ. The V and J ends lost 4 bases and 5 bases respectively, with 12 bases between them. Written as DNA, the CDR3 is TGCGCCAGCAGCGACGGGCCAGAATATGGCTACACCTTC. This gives the protein CASSDGPEYGYTF.

As concerns this clone: The sample contains more than one DNA sequence encoding this CDR3. The chain is built from TRBV29-1 and TRBJ1-5, with D unresolved. The CDR3 has 13 residues. The V and J ends lost 4 bases and 0 bases respectively, with 7 bases between them. CDR1 is SQVTM and CDR2 is ANQGSEA in the germline V gene. The CDR3 sequence is CSVVKDSNQPQHF. In DNA, the CDR3 is TGCAGCGTTGTGAAAGATAGCAATCAGCCCCAGCATTTT.